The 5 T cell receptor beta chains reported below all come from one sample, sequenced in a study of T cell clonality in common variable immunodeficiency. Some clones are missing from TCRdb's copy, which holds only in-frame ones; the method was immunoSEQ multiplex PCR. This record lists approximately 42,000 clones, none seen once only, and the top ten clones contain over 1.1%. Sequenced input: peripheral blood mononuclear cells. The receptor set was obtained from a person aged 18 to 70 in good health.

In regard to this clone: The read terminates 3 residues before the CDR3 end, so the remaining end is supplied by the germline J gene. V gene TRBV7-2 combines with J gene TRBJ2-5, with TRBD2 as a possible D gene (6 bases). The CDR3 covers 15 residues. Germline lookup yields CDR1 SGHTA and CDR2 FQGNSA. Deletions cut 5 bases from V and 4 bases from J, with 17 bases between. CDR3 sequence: CASSEPGPGGETQYF. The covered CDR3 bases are TGTGCCAGCAGCGAGCCTGGGCCCGGGGGAGAGACC.

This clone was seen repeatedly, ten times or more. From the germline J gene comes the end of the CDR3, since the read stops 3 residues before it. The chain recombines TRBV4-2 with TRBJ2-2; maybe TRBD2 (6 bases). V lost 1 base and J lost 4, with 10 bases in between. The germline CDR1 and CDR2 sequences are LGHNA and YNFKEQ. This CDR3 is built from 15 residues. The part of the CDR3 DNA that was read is TGTGCCAGCAGCCAAGGGGTTAGCGGCACCGGGGAG. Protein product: CASSQGVSGTGE. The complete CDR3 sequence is CASSQGVSGTGELFF.

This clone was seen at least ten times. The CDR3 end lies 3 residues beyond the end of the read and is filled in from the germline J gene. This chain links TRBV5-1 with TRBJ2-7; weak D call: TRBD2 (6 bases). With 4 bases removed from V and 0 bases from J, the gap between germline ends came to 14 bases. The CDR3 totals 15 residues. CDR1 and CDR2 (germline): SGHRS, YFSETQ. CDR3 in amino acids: CASSRGLGSSYEQYF. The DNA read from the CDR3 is TGCGCCAGCAGCCGGGGGTTAGGGAGCTCCTACGAG.

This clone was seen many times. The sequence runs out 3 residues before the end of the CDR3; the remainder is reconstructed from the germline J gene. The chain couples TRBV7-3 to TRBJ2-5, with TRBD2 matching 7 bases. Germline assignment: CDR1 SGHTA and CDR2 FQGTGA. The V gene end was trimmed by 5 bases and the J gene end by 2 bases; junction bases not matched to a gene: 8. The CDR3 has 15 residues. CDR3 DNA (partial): TGTGCCAGCAGCCAGGACCCGGGGGGTCAAGAGACC. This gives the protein CASSQDPGGQET. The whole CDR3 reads CASSQDPGGQETQYF.

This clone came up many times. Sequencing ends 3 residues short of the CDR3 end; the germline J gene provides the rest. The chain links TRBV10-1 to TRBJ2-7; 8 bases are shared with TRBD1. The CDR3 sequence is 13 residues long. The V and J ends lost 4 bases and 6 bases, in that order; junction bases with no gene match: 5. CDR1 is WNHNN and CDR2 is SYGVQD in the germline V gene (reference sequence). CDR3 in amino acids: CASSGQGSGEQYF. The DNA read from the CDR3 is TGCGCCAGCAGTGGACAGGGGTCGGGCGAG.